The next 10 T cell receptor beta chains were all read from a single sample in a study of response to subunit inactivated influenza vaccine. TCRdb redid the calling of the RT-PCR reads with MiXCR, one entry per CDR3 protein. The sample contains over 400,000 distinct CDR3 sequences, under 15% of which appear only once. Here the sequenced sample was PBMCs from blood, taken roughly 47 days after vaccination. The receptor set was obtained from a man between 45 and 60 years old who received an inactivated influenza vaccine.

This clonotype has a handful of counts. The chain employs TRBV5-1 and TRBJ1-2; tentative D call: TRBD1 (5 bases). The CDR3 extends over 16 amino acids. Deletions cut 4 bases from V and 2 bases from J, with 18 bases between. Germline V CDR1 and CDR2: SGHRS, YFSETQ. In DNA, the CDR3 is TGCGCCAGCAGCCCGGACACGGCCTTCGGGAACTATGGCTACACCTTC. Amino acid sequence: CASSPDTAFGNYGYTF.

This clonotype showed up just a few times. CDR3 DNA: TGTGCCAGCAGTTTGCGGACTAGCGGACAAAGCACAGATACGCAGTATTTT. Amino acid sequence: CASSLRTSGQSTDTQYF. The chain couples TRBV28 to TRBJ2-3; the match to TRBD2 covers 10 bases. CDR1 and CDR2 (germline): MDHEN, SYDVKM. V dropped 3 bases and J dropped 0; count of bases not matched to a gene: 6. This CDR3 has 17 amino acids.

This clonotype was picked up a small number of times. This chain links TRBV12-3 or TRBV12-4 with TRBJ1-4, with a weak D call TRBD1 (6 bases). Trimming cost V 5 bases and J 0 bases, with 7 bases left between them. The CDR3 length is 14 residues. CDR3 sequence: CASSDRTTNEKLFF. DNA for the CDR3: TGTGCCAGCAGTGACAGGACAACTAATGAAAAACTGTTTTTT.

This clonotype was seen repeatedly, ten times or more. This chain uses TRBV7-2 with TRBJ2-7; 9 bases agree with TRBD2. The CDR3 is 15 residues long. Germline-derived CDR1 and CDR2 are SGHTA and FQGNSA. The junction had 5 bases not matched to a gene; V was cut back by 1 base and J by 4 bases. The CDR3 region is CASSLGALAGYEQYF. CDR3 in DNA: TGTGCCAGCAGCTTAGGGGCGCTAGCGGGATACGAGCAGTACTTC. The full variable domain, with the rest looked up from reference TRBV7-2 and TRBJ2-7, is GAGVSQSPSNKVTEKGKDVELRCDPISGHTALYWYRQSLGQGLEFLIYFQGNSAPDKSGLPSDRFSAERTGGSVSTLTIQRTQQEDSAVYLCASSLGALAGYEQYFGPGTRLTVT.

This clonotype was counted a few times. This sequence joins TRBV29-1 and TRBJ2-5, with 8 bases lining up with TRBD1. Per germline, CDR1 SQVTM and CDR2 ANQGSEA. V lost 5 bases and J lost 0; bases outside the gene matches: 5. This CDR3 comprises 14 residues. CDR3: CSVCRTGNQETQYF. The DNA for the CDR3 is TGCAGCGTTTGCCGGACAGGGAACCAAGAGACCCAGTACTTC.

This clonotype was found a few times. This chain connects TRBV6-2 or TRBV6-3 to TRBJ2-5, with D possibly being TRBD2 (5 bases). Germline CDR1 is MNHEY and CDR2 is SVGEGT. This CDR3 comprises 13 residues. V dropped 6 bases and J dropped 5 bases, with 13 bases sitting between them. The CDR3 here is CASRRGLQETQYF. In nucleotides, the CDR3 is TGTGCCAGCAGAAGAGGACTTCAGGAGACCCAGTACTTC.

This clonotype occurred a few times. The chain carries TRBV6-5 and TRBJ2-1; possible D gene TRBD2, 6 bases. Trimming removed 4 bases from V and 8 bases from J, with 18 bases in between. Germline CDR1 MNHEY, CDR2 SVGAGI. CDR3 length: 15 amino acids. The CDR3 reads CASSSWAASGDEQFF. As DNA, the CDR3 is TGTGCCAGCAGTTCCTGGGCCGCCTCGGGGGATGAGCAGTTCTTC.

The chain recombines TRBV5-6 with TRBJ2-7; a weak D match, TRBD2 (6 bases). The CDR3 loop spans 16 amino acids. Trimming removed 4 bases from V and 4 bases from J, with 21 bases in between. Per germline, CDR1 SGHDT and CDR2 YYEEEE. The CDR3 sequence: CASSPRERTSRYEQYF. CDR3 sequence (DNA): TGTGCCAGCAGCCCTCGGGAGAGGACCTCGAGATACGAGCAGTACTTC.

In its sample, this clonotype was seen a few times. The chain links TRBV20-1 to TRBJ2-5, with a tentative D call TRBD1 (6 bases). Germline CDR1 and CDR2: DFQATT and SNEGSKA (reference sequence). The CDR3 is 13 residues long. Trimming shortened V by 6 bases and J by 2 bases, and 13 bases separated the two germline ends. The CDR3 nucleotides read TGCAGTGCGGCCAGGGACATACAAGAGACCCAGTACTTC. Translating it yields CSAARDIQETQYF.

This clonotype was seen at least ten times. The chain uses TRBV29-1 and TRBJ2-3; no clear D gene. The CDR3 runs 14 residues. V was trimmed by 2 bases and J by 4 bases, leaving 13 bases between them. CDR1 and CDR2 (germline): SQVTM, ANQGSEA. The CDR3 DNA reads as TGCAGCGTTGAATTGCAGGTTGTGCCAGATACGCAGTATTTT. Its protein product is CSVELQVVPDTQYF.